This T cell receptor beta chain was sequenced for a study of response to subunit inactivated influenza vaccine. The study, taken as a whole, reports: Seasonal influenza vaccination, on each occasion, was suggested by the authors to recruit few new T cells.

From the RT-PCR reads, TCRdb called clonotypes with MiXCR, one entry per CDR3 protein. The profile covers fewer than 800,000 distinct CDR3 sequences, with approximately 14% appearing a single time and around a tenth taken by the ten largest. In regard to this clonotype: Antigen specificity is unknown.

Sequences were derived from PBMCs from blood, sampled less than 13 days after vaccination. The clonotype was recovered from a man aged 45 to 65 who received an inactivated influenza vaccine.

This chain's CDR3 is CSASRTGQASYEQYF. In nucleotides, the CDR3 is TGCAGTGCTAGCCGAACGGGACAAGCCTCCTACGAGCAGTACTTC. The genes are TRBV20-1 and TRBJ2-7, with D perhaps TRBD1 (6 bases). Germline assignment: CDR1 DFQATT and CDR2 SNEGSKA (reference sequence). Trimming pared 3 bases from V and 0 bases from J, leaving 15 bases between. The CDR3 is 15 amino acids.